This T cell receptor (beta chain) was captured by sequencing in a study of vaccination effects on CD4 cells after COVID-19. Study-wide context: Following the second dose by a median of 72 days, the post-vaccine samples were obtained.

The study's findings and limits: Common cold coronavirus cross-reactivity was shown by only 1 of 255 vaccine-induced clones in healthy vaccinees.

Data came from immunoSEQ multiplex PCR; TCRdb stores just in-frame clones and leaves some out. The data contain about 15,000 clones, about 74% of them seen just once; the ten biggest clones take up approximately 23%. Worth noting for this clone: Antigen specificity is unknown.

Under the ViraFEST assay, PBMC were stimulated with viral peptide pools so that antigen-specific CD4+ T cells expanded. Sequencing was performed afterwards. With more than 9 days of culture completed, CD4+ T cells were isolated. Each participant was given two doses of one vaccine (BNT162b2 or mRNA-1273). This CDR3 is 16 amino acids long. Germline assignment: CDR1 LGHNA and CDR2 YNFKEQ. Trimming at V came to 3 bases and at J to 7 bases, leaving 8 bases not matched to a gene. The source material was CD4+ T cells from PBMCs cultured with HCoV-NL63 spike peptides, sampled after COVID-19 vaccination. The chain joins TRBV4-2 to TRBJ2-1; 11 positions agree with TRBD1. The source of this sequence is a human donor who received a COVID-19 vaccine. CDR3 loop: CASSQTMGTGGNEQFF. The CDR3 region has the DNA TGTGCCAGCAGCCAGACCATGGGGACAGGGGGTAATGAGCAGTTCTTC.